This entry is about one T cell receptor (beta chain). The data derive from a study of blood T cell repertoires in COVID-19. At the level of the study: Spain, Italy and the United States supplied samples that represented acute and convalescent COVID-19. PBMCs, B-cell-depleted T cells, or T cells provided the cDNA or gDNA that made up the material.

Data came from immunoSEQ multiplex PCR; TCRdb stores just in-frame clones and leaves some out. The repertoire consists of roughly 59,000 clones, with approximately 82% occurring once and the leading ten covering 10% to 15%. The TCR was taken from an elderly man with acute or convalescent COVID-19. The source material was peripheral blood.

The CDR3 loop is CASSATGGSYEQYF. The CDR3 nucleotides are TGCGCCAGCAGCGCCACAGGGGGCTCCTACGAGCAGTACTTC. The rearrangement uses TRBV5-1 and TRBJ2-7, with TRBD1 matching 8 bases. Trimming cost V 4 bases and J 0 bases; bases outside gene matches: 3. There are 14 residues in the CDR3. The germline gives CDR1 SGHRS, CDR2 YFSETQ.